This TCR beta chain was identified during a study of T cell responses to AZD1222 COVID-19 vaccine. Trimming took 3 bases from V and 8 from J, leaving 22 bases between them. This CDR3 contains 16 residues. Germline CDR1 and CDR2: KGHSH and LQKENI. Assay: immunoSEQ multiplex PCR; the TCRdb copy retains only in-frame clones and omits some. The data show tens of thousands of clones, around 82% seen once. This clonotype was sampled from an adult who received the AZD1222 COVID-19 vaccine. Sequenced material: peripheral blood, taken 28 days after the second AZD1222 dose. The V and J genes are TRBV18 and TRBJ1-1; weak D call: TRBD1 (6 bases). For the CDR3, the DNA is TGTGCCAGCTCACCTCGACAGGAGACAGGCTCTTGGGAAGCTTTCTTT. This gives the protein CASSPRQETGSWEAFF.